This T cell receptor (beta chain) came from a study of OX40 agonist ivuxolimab in advanced cancers. Background on the study: Dose-escalation patients were diagnosed with hepatocellular carcinoma, melanoma, renal cell cancer or head and neck cancer. Whole-study findings and limits: At doses 0.1 to 3.0 mg/kg, CD4+ and CD8+ clones expanded.

The V end lost 2 bases, the J end lost 2 bases, and 9 bases lay between the germline ends. The CDR3 contains 15 residues. Germline CDR1 reads LGHNA; CDR2 reads YSLEER. To note about this clone: Its target is unknown.

Patients who had autoimmune disease history or got systemic immunosuppression were left out. TCRdb's table, derived via immunoSEQ multiplex PCR, lists solely in-frame clones and lacks some. The data contain approximately 76,000 clones, about 94% of them seen just once; the ten biggest clones take up approximately 11%. This receptor was obtained from an adult with an advanced solid tumor such as melanoma, head and neck, liver or kidney cancer. The chain is built from TRBV4-3 and TRBJ1-4; no firm D call. Material: CD4+ or CD8+ T cells sorted from blood, obtained in a trial of the OX40 agonist ivuxolimab. The CDR3 spells CASSQYRATNEKLFF. DNA for the CDR3: TGCGCCAGCAGCCAATACCGGGCGACTAATGAAAAACTGTTTTTT.